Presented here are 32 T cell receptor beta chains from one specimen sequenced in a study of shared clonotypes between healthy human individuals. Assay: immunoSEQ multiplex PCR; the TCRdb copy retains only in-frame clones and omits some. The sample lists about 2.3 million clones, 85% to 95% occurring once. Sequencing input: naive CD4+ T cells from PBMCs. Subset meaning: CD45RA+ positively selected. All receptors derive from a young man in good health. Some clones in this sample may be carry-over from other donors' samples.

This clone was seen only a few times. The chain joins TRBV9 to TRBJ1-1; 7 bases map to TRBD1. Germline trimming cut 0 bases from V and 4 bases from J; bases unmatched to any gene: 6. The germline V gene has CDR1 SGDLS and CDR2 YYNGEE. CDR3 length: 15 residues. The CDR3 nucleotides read TGTGCCAGCAGCGTAGTTTTAGGGGGCGGCACTGAAGCTTTCTTT. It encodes CASSVVLGGGTEAFF.

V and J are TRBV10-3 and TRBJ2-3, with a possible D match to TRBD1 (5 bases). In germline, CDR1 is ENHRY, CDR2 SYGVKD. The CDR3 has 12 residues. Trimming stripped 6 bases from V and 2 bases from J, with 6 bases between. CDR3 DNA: TGTGCCATCAGAGGGGACACAGATACGCAGTATTTT. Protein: CAIRGDTDTQYF.

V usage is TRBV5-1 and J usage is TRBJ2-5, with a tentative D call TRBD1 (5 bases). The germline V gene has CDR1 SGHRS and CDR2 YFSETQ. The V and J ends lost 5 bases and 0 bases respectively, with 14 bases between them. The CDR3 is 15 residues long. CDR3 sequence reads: CASRHRTSDQETQYF. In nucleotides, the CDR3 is TGCGCCAGCAGGCACCGGACATCCGACCAAGAGACCCAGTACTTC.

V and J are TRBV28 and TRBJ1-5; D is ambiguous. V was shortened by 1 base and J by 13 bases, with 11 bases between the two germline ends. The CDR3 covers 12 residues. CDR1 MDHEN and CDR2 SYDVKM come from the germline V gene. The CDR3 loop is CASSLSHGGQHF. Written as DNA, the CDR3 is TGTGCCAGCAGTTTATCACACGGCGGTCAGCATTTT. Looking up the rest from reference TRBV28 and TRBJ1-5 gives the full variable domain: DVKVTQSSRYLVKRTGEKVFLECVQDMDHENMFWYRQDPGLGLRLIYFSYDVKMKEKGDIPEGYSVSREKKERFSLILESASTNQTSMYLCASSLSHGGQHFGDGTRLSIL.

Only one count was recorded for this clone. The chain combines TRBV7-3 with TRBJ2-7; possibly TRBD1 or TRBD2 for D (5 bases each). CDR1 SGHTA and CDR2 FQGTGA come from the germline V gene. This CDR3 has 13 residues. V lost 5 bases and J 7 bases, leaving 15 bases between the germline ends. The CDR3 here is CASSPGAYGEQYF. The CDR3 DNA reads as TGTGCCAGCAGCCCCGGGGCCTACGGGGAGCAGTACTTC.

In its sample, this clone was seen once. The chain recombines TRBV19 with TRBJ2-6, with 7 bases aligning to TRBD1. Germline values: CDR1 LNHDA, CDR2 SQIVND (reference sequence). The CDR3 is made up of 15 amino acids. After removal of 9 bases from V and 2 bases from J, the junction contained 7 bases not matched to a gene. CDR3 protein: CASRDRTTGANVLTF. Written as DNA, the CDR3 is TGTGCCAGCCGGGACAGAACAACTGGGGCCAACGTCCTGACTTTC.

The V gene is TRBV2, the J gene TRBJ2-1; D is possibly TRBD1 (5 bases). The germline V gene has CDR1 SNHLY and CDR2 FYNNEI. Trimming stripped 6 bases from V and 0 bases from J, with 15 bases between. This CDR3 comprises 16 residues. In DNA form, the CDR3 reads TGTGCCAGCAGAACCTTTCAGGGAAGCTCCTACAATGAGCAGTTCTTC. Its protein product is CASRTFQGSSYNEQFF.

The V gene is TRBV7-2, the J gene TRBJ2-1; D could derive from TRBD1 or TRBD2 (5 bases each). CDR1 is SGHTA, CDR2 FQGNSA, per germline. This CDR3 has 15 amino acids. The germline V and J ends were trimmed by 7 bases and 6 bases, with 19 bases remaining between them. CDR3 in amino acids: CASIPGRQPSNEQFF. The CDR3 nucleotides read TGTGCCAGCATCCCAGGGAGACAGCCCTCCAATGAGCAGTTCTTC.

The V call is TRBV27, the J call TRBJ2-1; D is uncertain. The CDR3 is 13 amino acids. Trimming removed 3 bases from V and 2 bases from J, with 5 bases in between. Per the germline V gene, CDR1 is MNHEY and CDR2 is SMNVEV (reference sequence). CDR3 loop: CASSLSAYNEQFF. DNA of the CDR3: TGTGCCAGCAGTTTGTCGGCCTACAATGAGCAGTTCTTC.

This chain's CDR3 is CASSDGTTDTQYF. The CDR3 DNA follows: TGTGCCAGTAGTGACGGGACAACAGATACGCAGTATTTT. The chain uses TRBV19 and TRBJ2-3; possibly TRBD1 for D (6 bases). The V gene lost 5 bases and the J gene lost 3 bases, with 9 bases spanning the gap. In germline, CDR1 is LNHDA, CDR2 SQIVND (reference sequence). There are 13 residues in the CDR3.

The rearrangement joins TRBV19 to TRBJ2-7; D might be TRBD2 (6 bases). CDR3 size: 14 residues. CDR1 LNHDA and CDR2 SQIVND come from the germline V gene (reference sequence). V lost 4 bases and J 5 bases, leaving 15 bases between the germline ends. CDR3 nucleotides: TGTGCCAGTAGTAGTGGGGAGGTTTACCACGAGCAGTACTTC. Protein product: CASSSGEVYHEQYF.

The CDR3 protein is CASSYEPGGISTDTQYF. The CDR3 DNA follows: TGCGCCAGCAGCTACGAGCCAGGCGGGATTAGCACAGATACGCAGTATTTT. The V and J genes are TRBV5-1 and TRBJ2-3, with D perhaps matching TRBD2 (6 bases). Trimming pared 3 bases from V and 0 bases from J, leaving 17 bases between. The CDR3 contains 17 residues. Germline-derived CDR1 and CDR2 are SGHRS and YFSETQ.

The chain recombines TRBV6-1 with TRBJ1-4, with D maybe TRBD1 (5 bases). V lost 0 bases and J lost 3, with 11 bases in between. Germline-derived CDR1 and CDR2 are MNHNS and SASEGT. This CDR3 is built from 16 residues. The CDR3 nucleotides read TGTGCCAGCAGTGAAGCTTTGGGGCAGGCTAATGAAAAACTGTTTTTT. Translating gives CASSEALGQANEKLFF.

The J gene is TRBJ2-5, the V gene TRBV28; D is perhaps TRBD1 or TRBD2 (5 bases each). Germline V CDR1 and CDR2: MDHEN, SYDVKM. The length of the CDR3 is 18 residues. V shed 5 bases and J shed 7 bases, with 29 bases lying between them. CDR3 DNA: TGTGCCAGCAGTCTACCGAGCCCATCGAGAGGGGCGCCGTCGACCCAGTACTTC. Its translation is CASSLPSPSRGAPSTQYF.

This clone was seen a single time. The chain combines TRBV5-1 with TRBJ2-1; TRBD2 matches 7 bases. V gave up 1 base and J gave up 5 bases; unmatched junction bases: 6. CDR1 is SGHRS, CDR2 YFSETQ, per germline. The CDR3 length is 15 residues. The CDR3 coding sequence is TGCGCCAGCAGCTTGTTTAAGCGGGACCACAATGAGCAGTTCTTC. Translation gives CASSLFKRDHNEQFF.

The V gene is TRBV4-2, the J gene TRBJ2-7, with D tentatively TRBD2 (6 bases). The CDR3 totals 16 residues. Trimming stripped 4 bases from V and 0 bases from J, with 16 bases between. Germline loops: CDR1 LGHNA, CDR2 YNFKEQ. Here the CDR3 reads CASSRLDGRSSYEQYF. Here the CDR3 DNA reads TGTGCCAGCAGCCGGCTCGACGGGAGAAGCTCCTACGAGCAGTACTTC.

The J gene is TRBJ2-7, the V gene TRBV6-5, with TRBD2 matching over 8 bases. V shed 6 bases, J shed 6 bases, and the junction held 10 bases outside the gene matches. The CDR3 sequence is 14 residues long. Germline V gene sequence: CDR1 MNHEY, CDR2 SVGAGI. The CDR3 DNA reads TGTGCCAGCAGGGGGGGGCTAGCGGGCACCGAGCAGTACTTC. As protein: CASRGGLAGTEQYF.

The CDR3 sequence is CAILPSGGGGAGYTF. In DNA, the CDR3 is TGTGCCATCCTCCCATCCGGGGGCGGTGGGGCTGGCTACACCTTC. The chain is built from TRBV28 and TRBJ1-2; perhaps TRBD1 as D (6 bases). Trimming stripped 10 bases from V and 7 bases from J, with 25 bases between. CDR1 and CDR2 from the germline V gene are MDHEN and SYDVKM. This CDR3 contains 15 residues.

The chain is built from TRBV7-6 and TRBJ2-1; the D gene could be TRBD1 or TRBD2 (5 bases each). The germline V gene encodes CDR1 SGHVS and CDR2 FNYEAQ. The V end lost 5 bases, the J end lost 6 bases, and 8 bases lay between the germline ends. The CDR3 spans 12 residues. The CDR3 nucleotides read TGTGCCAGCAGCAAGAGGGGCAATGAGCAGTTCTTC. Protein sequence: CASSKRGNEQFF.

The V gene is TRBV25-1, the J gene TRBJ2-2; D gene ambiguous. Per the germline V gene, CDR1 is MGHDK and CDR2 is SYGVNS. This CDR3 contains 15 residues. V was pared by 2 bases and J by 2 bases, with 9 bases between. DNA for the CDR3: TGTGCCAGCAGTGAAAGTTGGAGTAACACCGGGGAGCTGTTTTTT. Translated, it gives CASSESWSNTGELFF. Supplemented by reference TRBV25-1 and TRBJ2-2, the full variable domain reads EADIYQTPRYLVIGTGKKITLECSQTMGHDKMYWYQQDPGMELHLIHYSYGVNSTEKGDLSSESTVSRIRTEHFPLTLESARPSHTSQYLCASSESWSNTGELFFGEGSRLTVL.

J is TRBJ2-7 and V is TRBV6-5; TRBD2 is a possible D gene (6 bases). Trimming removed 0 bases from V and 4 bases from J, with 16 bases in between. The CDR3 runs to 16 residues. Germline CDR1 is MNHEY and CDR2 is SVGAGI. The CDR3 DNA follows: TGTGCCAGCAGTTACTCCGAGCGTGCGGGGTTTTACGAGCAGTACTTC. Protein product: CASSYSERAGFYEQYF.

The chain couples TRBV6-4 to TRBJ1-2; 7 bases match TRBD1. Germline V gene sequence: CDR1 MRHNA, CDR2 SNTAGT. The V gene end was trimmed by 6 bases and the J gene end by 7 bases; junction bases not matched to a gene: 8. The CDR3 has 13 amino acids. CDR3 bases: TGTGCCAGCAGCCCGACAGGGTTGGGTGGCTACACCTTC. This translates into CASSPTGLGGYTF.

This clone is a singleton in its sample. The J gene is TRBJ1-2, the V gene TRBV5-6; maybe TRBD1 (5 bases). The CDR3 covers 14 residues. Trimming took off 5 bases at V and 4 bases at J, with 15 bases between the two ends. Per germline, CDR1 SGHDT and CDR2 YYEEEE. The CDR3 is CASRWGTGRYGYTF. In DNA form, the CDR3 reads TGTGCCAGCAGATGGGGGACGGGACGCTATGGCTACACCTTC. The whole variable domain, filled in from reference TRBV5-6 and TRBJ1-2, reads DAGVTQSPTHLIKTRGQQVTLRCSPKSGHDTVSWYQQALGQGPQFIFQYYEEEERQRGNFPDRFSGHQFPNYSSELNVNALLLGDSALYLCASRWGTGRYGYTFGSGTRLTVV.

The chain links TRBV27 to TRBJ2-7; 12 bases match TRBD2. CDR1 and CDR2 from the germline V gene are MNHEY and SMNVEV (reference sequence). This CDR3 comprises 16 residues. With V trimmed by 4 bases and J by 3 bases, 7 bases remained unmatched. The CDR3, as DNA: TGTGCCAGCAGTTACCGACTAGCGGGAGATGGCTACGAGCAGTACTTC. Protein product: CASSYRLAGDGYEQYF.

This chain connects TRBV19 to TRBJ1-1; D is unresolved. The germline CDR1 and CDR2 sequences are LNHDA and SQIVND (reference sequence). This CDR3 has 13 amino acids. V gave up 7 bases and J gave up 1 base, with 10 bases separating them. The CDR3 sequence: CASNELTNTEAFF. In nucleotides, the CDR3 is TGTGCCAGTAACGAGCTAACGAACACTGAAGCTTTCTTT.

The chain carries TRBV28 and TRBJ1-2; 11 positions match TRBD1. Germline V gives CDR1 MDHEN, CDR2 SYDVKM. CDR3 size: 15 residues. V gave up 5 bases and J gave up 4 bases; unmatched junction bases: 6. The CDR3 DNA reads TGTGCCAGCAGTCCTTACGGGACAGGGGGCTATGGCTACACCTTC. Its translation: CASSPYGTGGYGYTF.

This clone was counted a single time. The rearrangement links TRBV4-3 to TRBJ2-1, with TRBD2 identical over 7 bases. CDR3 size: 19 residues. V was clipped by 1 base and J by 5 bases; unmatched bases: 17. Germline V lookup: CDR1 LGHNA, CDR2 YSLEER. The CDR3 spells CASSQVNFRGREEHNEQFF. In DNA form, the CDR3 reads TGCGCCAGCAGCCAAGTCAATTTTCGTGGGAGGGAGGAACACAATGAGCAGTTCTTC.

The CDR3 here is CATNPPPGEGNQPQHF. The CDR3 coding sequence is TGTGCCACAAACCCACCGCCGGGAGAGGGCAATCAGCCCCAGCATTTT. This chain uses TRBV27 with TRBJ1-5; no firm D call. V lost 10 bases and J 2 bases, leaving 21 bases between the germline ends. CDR3 length: 16 residues. Germline CDR1 reads MNHEY; CDR2 reads SMNVEV (reference sequence).

CDR3 region: CASSLSHEQYF. For the CDR3, the DNA is TGTGCCAGCAGTTTGTCTCACGAGCAGTACTTC. V gene TRBV28 combines with J gene TRBJ2-7; D remains ambiguous. Deletions cut 3 bases from V and 5 bases from J, with 5 bases between. In germline, CDR1 is MDHEN, CDR2 SYDVKM. The CDR3 runs to 11 residues. The entire variable domain, with the rest obtained from reference TRBV28 and TRBJ2-7, is as follows: DVKVTQSSRYLVKRTGEKVFLECVQDMDHENMFWYRQDPGLGLRLIYFSYDVKMKEKGDIPEGYSVSREKKERFSLILESASTNQTSMYLCASSLSHEQYFGPGTRLTVT.

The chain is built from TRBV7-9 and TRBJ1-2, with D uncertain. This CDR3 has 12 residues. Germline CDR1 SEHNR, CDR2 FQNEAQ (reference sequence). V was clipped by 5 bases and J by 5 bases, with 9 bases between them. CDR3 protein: CASSNTEYGYTF. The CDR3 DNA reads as TGTGCCAGCAGCAATACAGAGTATGGCTACACCTTC.

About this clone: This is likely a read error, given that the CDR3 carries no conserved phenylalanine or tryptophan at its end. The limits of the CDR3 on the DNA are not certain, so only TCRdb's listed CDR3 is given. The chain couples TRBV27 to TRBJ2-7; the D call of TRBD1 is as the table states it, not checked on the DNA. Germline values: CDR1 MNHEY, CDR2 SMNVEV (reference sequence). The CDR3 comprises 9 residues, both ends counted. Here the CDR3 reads CASSPDRAC.

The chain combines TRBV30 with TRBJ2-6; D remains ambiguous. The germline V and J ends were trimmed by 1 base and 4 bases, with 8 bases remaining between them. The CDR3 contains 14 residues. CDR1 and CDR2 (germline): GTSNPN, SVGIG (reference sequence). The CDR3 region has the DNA TGTGCCTGGAGTGCGGGTGGCGGGGCCAACGTCCTGACTTTC. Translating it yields CAWSAGGGANVLTF.